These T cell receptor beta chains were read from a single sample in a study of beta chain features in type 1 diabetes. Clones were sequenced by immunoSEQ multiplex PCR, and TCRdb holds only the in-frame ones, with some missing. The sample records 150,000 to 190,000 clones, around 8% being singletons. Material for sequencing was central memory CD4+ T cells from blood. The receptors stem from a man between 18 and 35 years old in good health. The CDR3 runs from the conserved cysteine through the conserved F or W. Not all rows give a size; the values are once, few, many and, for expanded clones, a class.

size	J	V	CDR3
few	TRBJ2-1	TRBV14	CASSQGREYSYNEQFF
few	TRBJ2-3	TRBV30	CAWSVRGGSLGDTQYF
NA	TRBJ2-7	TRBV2	CASSESRDEQYF
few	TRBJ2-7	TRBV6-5	CASSYPSRDNSYEQYF
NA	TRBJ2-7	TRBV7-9	CASSSQGATGGSSYEQYF
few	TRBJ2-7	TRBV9	CASSPRGLAGGPGEQYF
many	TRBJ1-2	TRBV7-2	CASSVRTGDYGYTF
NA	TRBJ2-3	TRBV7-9	CASSRDTDTQYF
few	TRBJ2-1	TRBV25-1	CASSVPGAYNEQFF
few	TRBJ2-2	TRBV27	CASKGGRNTGELFF
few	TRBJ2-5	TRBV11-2	CASSLVRETQYF
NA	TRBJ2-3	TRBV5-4	CASSPTSGTADTQYF
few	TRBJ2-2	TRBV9	CASRPGQGHMGELFF
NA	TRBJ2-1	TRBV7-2	CASSWESGRSYNEQFF
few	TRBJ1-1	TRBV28	CASSQGQGEAFF
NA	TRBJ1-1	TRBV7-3	CASSISINTEAFF
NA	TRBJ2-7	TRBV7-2	CASSLGAVYEQYF
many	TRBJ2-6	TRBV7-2	CASSVRQGAGANVLTF
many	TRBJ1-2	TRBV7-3	CASSLNAGHAYGYTF
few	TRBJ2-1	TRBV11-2	CASSSQGLAGWGGNEQFF
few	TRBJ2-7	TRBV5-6	CASSSGTPTYEQYF
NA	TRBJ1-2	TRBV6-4	CASSQEGQGYGYTF
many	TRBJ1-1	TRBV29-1	CSVSRGGTEAFF
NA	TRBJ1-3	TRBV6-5	CASSYASASGNTIYF
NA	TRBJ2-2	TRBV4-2	CASDRTVGTGELFF
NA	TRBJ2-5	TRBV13	CASSLVGVTRTQETQYF
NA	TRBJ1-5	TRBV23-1	CASSHGQGMGSNQPQHF
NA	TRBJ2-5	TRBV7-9	CATLSIETQYF
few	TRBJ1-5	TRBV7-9	CASSRDSQGPQHF
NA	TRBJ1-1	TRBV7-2	CASSLGQGAGAFF
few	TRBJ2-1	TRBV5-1	CASSPGASGSTSYNEQFF
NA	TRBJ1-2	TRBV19	CASSIAGQNYGYTF
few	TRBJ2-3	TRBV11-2	CASSLEGRWQARTDTQYF
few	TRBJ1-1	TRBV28	CASSLPGQQGTEAFF
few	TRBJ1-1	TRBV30	CAWSEGVGAFF
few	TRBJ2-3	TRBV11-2	CASTFGRVADTQYF
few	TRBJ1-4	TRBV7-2	CASSFRGDEKLFF
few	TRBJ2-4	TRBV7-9	CASSLGLAGTLAKNIQYF
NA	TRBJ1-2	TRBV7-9	CASSSPTKGQLKTNYGYTF
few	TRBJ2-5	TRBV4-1	CASSQEGAETQYF
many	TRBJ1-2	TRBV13	CASERGPGYGYTF